This TCR beta chain stems from a study of preoperative IRX-2 immunotherapy in early breast cancer. Germline V gene sequence: CDR1 LNHDA, CDR2 SQIVND (reference sequence). This CDR3 has 15 amino acids. V shed 3 bases and J shed 0 bases, with 12 bases lying between them. Treatment specified: preoperative locoregional IRX-2 cytokine immunotherapy. Generated by immunoSEQ multiplex PCR, the TCRdb table keeps only in-frame clones and is missing some. The data show about 26,000 clones, around 87% seen once. This TCR came from a human donor with breast cancer. Sampling was conducted from a patient treated with IRX-2 immunotherapy. The chain is built from TRBV19 and TRBJ2-7; unclear D gene. CDR3 loop: CASSMFGQTSYEQYF. DNA of the CDR3: TGTGCCAGTAGTATGTTCGGTCAGACCTCCTACGAGCAGTACTTC.